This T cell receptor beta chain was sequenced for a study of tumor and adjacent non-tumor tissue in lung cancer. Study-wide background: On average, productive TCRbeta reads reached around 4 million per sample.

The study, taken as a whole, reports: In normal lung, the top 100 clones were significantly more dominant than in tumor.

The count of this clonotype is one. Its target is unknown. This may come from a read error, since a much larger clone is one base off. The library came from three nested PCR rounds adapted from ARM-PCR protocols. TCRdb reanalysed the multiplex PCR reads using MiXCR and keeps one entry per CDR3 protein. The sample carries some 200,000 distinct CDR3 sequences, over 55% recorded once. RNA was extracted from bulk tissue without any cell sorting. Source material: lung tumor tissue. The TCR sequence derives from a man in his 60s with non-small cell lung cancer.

Here the CDR3 DNA reads TGTGCCAGCAGTTGGGGGGTCGGAGAGACCCAGTACTTC. Protein product: CASSWGVGETQYF. The chain is built from TRBV6-1 and TRBJ2-5, with a possible D match to TRBD2 (6 bases). Germline values: CDR1 MNHNS, CDR2 SASEGT. The V gene lost 5 bases and the J gene lost 4 bases, with 11 bases spanning the gap. CDR3 length: 13 residues.